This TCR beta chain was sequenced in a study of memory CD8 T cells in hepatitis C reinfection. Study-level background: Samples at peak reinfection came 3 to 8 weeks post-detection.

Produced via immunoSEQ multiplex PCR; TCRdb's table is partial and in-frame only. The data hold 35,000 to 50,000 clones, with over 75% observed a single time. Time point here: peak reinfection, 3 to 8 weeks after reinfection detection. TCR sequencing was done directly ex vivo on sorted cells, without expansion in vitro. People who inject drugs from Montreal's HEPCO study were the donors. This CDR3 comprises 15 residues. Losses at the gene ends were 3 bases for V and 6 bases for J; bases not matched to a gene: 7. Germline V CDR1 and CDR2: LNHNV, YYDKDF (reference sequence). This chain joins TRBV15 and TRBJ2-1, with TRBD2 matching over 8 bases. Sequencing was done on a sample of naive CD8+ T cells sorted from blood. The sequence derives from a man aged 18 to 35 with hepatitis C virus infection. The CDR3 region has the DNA TGTGCCACCAGCAGTGGGGAAACTAGCGGCAATGAGCAGTTCTTC. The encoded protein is CATSSGETSGNEQFF.